The 21 T cell receptor beta chains in this list originate from one sample, sequenced in a study of blood T cells in healthy people across ages. Together with a sample-barcoded 5' primer, a J-beta primer mix was included in a second PCR lasting roughly 6 to 12 cycles. TCRdb fed the 5' RACE reads into MiXCR, producing one record per CDR3 protein. The sample yields 1.5 million to 2 million distinct CDR3 sequences, roughly 50% seen once. Specimen: blood. The origin of the receptors is a woman between 40 and 55 years old in good health.

This rearrangement joins TRBV27 to TRBJ1-6; no firm D call. Per the germline V gene, CDR1 is MNHEY and CDR2 is SMNVEV (reference sequence). V lost 3 bases, J lost 6 bases, and 6 bases lay in between. This CDR3 region has 13 residues. The CDR3 sequence is CASSFTFNSPLHF. The CDR3 nucleotides read TGTGCCAGCAGTTTCACTTTTAATTCACCCCTCCACTTT.

This clonotype was observed a few times. The J gene is TRBJ2-7, the V gene TRBV7-2, with D unclear. The CDR3 covers 14 residues. CDR1 SGHTA and CDR2 FQGNSA come from the germline V gene. V was trimmed by 4 bases and J by 0 bases, leaving 10 bases between them. CDR3 in DNA: TGTGCCAGCAGCTCACGTAGGAGCTCCTACGAGCAGTACTTC. Translation: CASSSRRSSYEQYF.

This clonotype came up a few times. The V and J genes are TRBV20-1 and TRBJ2-3; D possibly corresponds to TRBD1 (8 bases). Germline V gene sequence: CDR1 DFQATT, CDR2 SNEGSKA (reference sequence). The CDR3 is made up of 14 amino acids. With 5 bases removed from V and 0 bases from J, the gap between germline ends came to 12 bases. The CDR3 DNA is TGCAGTGCTTTACAGGGGGGGAGCACAGATACGCAGTATTTT. This encodes CSALQGGSTDTQYF.

The chain employs TRBV6-2 or TRBV6-3 and TRBJ2-3; D gene unclear. V was pared by 9 bases and J by 0 bases, with 13 bases between. This CDR3 comprises 14 residues. Germline loops: CDR1 MNHEY, CDR2 SVGEGT. The CDR3 region is CASQTRSSTDTQYF. For the CDR3, the DNA is TGTGCCAGTCAAACAAGATCTAGCACAGATACGCAGTATTTT.

The rearrangement links TRBV27 to TRBJ1-4, with 9 bases identical to TRBD1. Per germline, CDR1 MNHEY and CDR2 SMNVEV (reference sequence). V was pared by 4 bases and J by 0 bases, with 6 bases of the junction left unmatched. The CDR3 spans 17 residues. The DNA for the CDR3 is TGTGCCAGCAGTTCATACGACAGGGGGGCAACTAATGAAAAACTGTTTTTT. Protein sequence: CASSSYDRGATNEKLFF.

The rearrangement links TRBV28 to TRBJ2-3; D unclear. Looked up from germline, CDR1 is MDHEN and CDR2 is SYDVKM. The CDR3 runs 14 residues. The ends were cut back, 10 bases at V and 8 bases at J, with 22 bases in the middle. CDR3 in DNA: TGTGCCACCTTAGGGAACAACCCTGCGCGTACGCAGTATTTT. This translates into CATLGNNPARTQYF.

The chain couples TRBV20-1 to TRBJ2-1, with 9 bases matching TRBD1. This CDR3 is 16 amino acids long. Trimming at V came to 4 bases and at J to 7 bases, leaving 14 bases not matched to a gene. Germline loops: CDR1 DFQATT, CDR2 SNEGSKA (reference sequence). The CDR3: CSANSRQGGSYNEQFF. CDR3 DNA: TGCAGTGCTAACTCGAGACAGGGGGGTTCTTATAATGAGCAGTTCTTC.

The V and J genes are TRBV4-2 and TRBJ1-2; no reliable D call. Deletions cut 0 bases from V and 2 bases from J, with 10 bases between. Per the germline V gene, CDR1 is LGHNA and CDR2 is YNFKEQ. The CDR3 covers 15 residues. For the CDR3, the DNA is TGTGCCAGCAGCCAAGAAGCCGCCAGCAACTATGGCTACACCTTC. Translation: CASSQEAASNYGYTF.

This chain connects TRBV28 to TRBJ1-4; tentative D call: TRBD1 (5 bases). Trimming pared 7 bases from V and 2 bases from J, leaving 14 bases between. This CDR3 contains 15 residues. The germline V gene has CDR1 MDHEN and CDR2 SYDVKM. The CDR3, as DNA: TGTGCCAGCACTCCCCCAGGGTTCACTAATGAAAAACTGTTTTTT. Translated, it gives CASTPPGFTNEKLFF.

The chain combines TRBV7-8 with TRBJ2-1, with D perhaps TRBD1 (6 bases). The CDR3 sequence is 12 residues long. CDR1 SGHVS and CDR2 FQNEAQ come from the germline V gene. The V and J ends lost 4 bases and 12 bases respectively, with 13 bases between them. This CDR3 is CASSSRLGGQFF. CDR3 DNA: TGTGCCAGCAGCTCCCGGCTAGGGGGGCAGTTCTTC.

As to this clonotype: At one boundary the junction diverges from the germline segment, which might be a read error. The chain has TRBV5-1 and TRBJ2-5; D is possibly TRBD1 (5 bases). The CDR3 extends over 14 amino acids. Germline V CDR1 and CDR2: SGHRS, YFSETQ. The CDR3 nucleotides read TGCGCCAGCAGTTGGCAGGGCCCTAAAGAGGCCCAGTACTTC. It encodes CASSWQGPKEAQYF.

This chain connects TRBV28 to TRBJ2-7; D might be TRBD1 (5 bases). The last part of the DNA fits TRBJ2-4 better; the J call may be wrong. CDR3 length: 15 amino acids. Germline CDR1 and CDR2: MDHEN and SYDVKM. The CDR3 coding sequence is TGTGCCAGCAGGTTGGGGCAGGCGGCCGAAAACATTCAGTACTTC. The encoded protein is CASRLGQAAENIQYF.

The rearrangement uses TRBV7-2 and TRBJ1-5; D not resolved. Germline CDR1 reads SGHTA; CDR2 reads FQGNSA. This CDR3 region has 15 residues. Deletions cut 5 bases from V and 6 bases from J, with 17 bases between. The CDR3 DNA is TGTGCCAGCAGCACGGACGGGCTGGGCAGTCAGCCCCAGCATTTT. Protein sequence: CASSTDGLGSQPQHF. The entire variable domain, with the rest obtained from reference TRBV7-2 and TRBJ1-5, is as follows: GAGVSQSPSNKVTEKGKDVELRCDPISGHTALYWYRQSLGQGLEFLIYFQGNSAPDKSGLPSDRFSAERTGGSVSTLTIQRTQQEDSAVYLCASSTDGLGSQPQHFGDGTRLSIL.

This clonotype was recorded a few times. The chain has TRBV27 and TRBJ2-4, with D uncertain. Germline V gene sequence: CDR1 MNHEY, CDR2 SMNVEV (reference sequence). The CDR3 totals 15 residues. V was pared by 4 bases and J by 0 bases, with 10 bases between. This CDR3 reads CASSSASLAKNIQYF. In nucleotides, the CDR3 is TGTGCCAGCAGTTCAGCCAGCCTAGCCAAAAACATTCAGTACTTC.

This clonotype was seen just once. V gene TRBV6-2 or TRBV6-3 combines with J gene TRBJ2-1; D is unresolved. Germline CDR1 and CDR2: MNHEY and SVGEGT. CDR3 size: 15 residues. Trimming shortened V by 0 bases and J by 6 bases, and 12 bases separated the two germline ends. The CDR3 DNA sequence: TGTGCCAGCAGTTACTCCTTGGGTAATCGCAATGAGCAGTTCTTC. This encodes CASSYSLGNRNEQFF.

The V call is TRBV27, the J call TRBJ2-3, with no clear D. CDR3 length: 15 residues. Per the germline V gene, CDR1 is MNHEY and CDR2 is SMNVEV (reference sequence). V was pared by 6 bases and J by 1 base, with 14 bases between. Here the CDR3 DNA reads TGTGCCAGCAGCCTCCGTCCCGCTGGCACAGATACGCAGTATTTT. Protein product: CASSLRPAGTDTQYF.

A word on this clonotype: At one boundary the junction diverges from the germline segment, which might be a read error. V usage is TRBV25-1 and J usage is TRBJ2-3; 9 bases are a match to TRBD1. CDR1 and CDR2 from the germline V gene are MGHDK and SYGVNS. The CDR3 is made up of 15 amino acids. The CDR3 sequence: CASNEGTGRLYTQYF. The CDR3 region has the DNA TGTGCCAGCAATGAAGGGACAGGGCGACTGTATACGCAGTATTTT.

The chain combines TRBV28 with TRBJ2-7; a weak D match, TRBD2 (7 bases). Germline V gene data show CDR1 as MDHEN and CDR2 as SYDVKM. Deletions cut 5 bases from V and 10 bases from J, with 18 bases between. The CDR3 runs to 13 residues. The DNA for the CDR3 is TGTGCCAGCAGTGTGGGGGGGCCGGGGTCCCAGTACTTC. It yields the protein CASSVGGPGSQYF.

The genes are TRBV10-3 and TRBJ2-7; 7 bases map to TRBD2. Losses at the gene ends were 3 bases for V and 7 bases for J; bases not matched to a gene: 6. Germline V gene data show CDR1 as ENHRY and CDR2 as SYGVKD. The CDR3 is 13 residues long. This CDR3 is CAISDGGSREQYF. The CDR3, as DNA: TGTGCCATCAGTGACGGGGGGAGTCGGGAGCAGTACTTC.

The V gene is TRBV6-2 or TRBV6-3, the J gene TRBJ2-1; no definite D call. The CDR3 is 11 residues long. Trimming left V 8 bases short and J 6 bases short, with 8 bases between. Germline V gene lookup returns CDR1 MNHEY and CDR2 SVGEGT. In nucleotides, the CDR3 is TGTGCCAGCCGTAAGACCAATGAGCAGTTCTTC. As protein: CASRKTNEQFF.

The rearrangement joins TRBV20-1 to TRBJ1-4; 9 bases are shared with TRBD1. The V and J ends lost 6 bases and 8 bases, in that order; junction bases with no gene match: 10. In germline, CDR1 is DFQATT, CDR2 SNEGSKA (reference sequence). The CDR3 has 14 residues. CDR3 sequence (DNA): TGCAGTGCCCCTCCCGGGACAGGGACGGAAAAACTGTTTTTT. Its protein is CSAPPGTGTEKLFF.